Following are 22 T cell receptor beta chains from one sample sequenced in a study of T cells after yellow fever vaccination. MiXCR, run by TCRdb on the 5' RACE reads, gives a single entry per CDR3 protein. The data hold a few hundred thousand distinct CDR3 sequences, with 8.7% observed a single time. The sequencing used PBMCs, collected on the day of the first yellow fever vaccination. These receptors were obtained from a man younger than 30 who received the YFV17D yellow fever vaccine.

The rearrangement uses TRBV23-1 and TRBJ2-6; 8 positions agree with TRBD1. TRBV23-1 is an ORF, and what it does is uncertain. V lost 3 bases to trimming and J lost 2 bases; unmatched junction nucleotides: 15. This CDR3 has 20 amino acids. The CDR3 DNA reads as TGCGCCAGCAGTCAGAGGAAGGACAGGGAGGAGGATGCTGGGGCCAACGTCCTGACTTTC. Residues: CASSQRKDREEDAGANVLTF.

This clonotype showed up just a few times. The V and J genes are TRBV7-3 and TRBJ1-6, with D possibly TRBD1 on 5 matching bases. CDR3 length equals 15 residues. Deletions cut 1 base from V and 9 bases from J, with 13 bases between. CDR1 is SGHTA and CDR2 is FQGTGA in the germline V gene. CDR3: CASSLRGRASSPLHF. In nucleotides, the CDR3 is TGTGCCAGCAGCTTAAGGGGCAGGGCGAGTTCACCCCTCCACTTT.

This clonotype was seen a few times. The J gene is TRBJ2-7, the V gene TRBV4-3; 8 positions agree with TRBD1. The CDR3 sequence is 16 residues long. V dropped 3 bases and J dropped 3; count of bases not matched to a gene: 10. Germline CDR1 LGHNA, CDR2 YSLEER. CDR3: CASSQSSQGAYYEQYF. The CDR3 nucleotides read TGCGCCAGCAGCCAGAGCTCGCAGGGGGCGTACTACGAGCAGTACTTC.

This clonotype was picked up a small number of times. The chain joins TRBV5-4 to TRBJ2-5; D ambiguous. Germline values: CDR1 SGHNT, CDR2 YYREEE (reference sequence). V shed 4 bases and J shed 5 bases, with 12 bases lying between them. The CDR3 extends over 13 amino acids. The CDR3 nucleotides are TGTGCCAGCAGCGACACTCTTTCGGAGACCCAGTACTTC. Residues: CASSDTLSETQYF.

This clonotype was observed a handful of times. CDR3 region: CASSSPTTQNSETQYF. The CDR3 region has the DNA TGTGCCAGCAGCTCCCCGACGACTCAAAATTCGGAGACCCAGTACTTC. The genes are TRBV11-2 and TRBJ2-5; D is undetermined. V was pared by 4 bases and J by 5 bases, with 20 bases between. CDR1 and CDR2 from the germline V gene are SGHAT and FQNNGV. The CDR3 totals 16 residues.

The chain has TRBV14 and TRBJ2-2; 7 bases line up with TRBD1. The J segment lost 2 bases and the V segment lost 4 bases, leaving 7 bases of the junction unmatched. Germline CDR1 SGHDN, CDR2 FVKESK. This CDR3 contains 16 residues. The CDR3 sequence: CASSRRQGVNTGELFF. The CDR3 bases are TGTGCCAGCAGCCGCCGACAGGGTGTCAACACCGGGGAGCTGTTTTTT.

This clonotype was picked up many times. The J gene is TRBJ2-5, the V gene TRBV20-1, with a tentative D call TRBD2 (5 bases). Deletions cut 1 base from V and 2 bases from J, with 14 bases between. The CDR3 has 15 residues. Looked up from germline, CDR1 is DFQATT and CDR2 is SNEGSKA (reference sequence). CDR3 loop: CSARVSGTAQETQYF. The DNA of the CDR3 is TGCAGTGCTAGAGTCTCGGGAACAGCTCAAGAGACCCAGTACTTC.

This clonotype was observed many times. This chain links TRBV4-3 with TRBJ1-4, with D maybe TRBD1 (6 bases). V dropped 4 bases and J dropped 6 bases, with 15 bases sitting between them. Germline V gives CDR1 LGHNA, CDR2 YSLEER. There are 15 residues in the CDR3. The CDR3 loop reads CASSRHRDKDEKLFF. The DNA for the CDR3 is TGCGCCAGCAGCCGCCACCGGGACAAGGATGAAAAACTGTTTTTT.

This clonotype came up many times. The chain couples TRBV5-1 to TRBJ1-6; D ambiguous. V shed 0 bases and J shed 0 bases, with 16 bases lying between them. The V gene's germline CDR1 is SGHRS and CDR2 YFSETQ. This CDR3 is built from 19 residues. CDR3 bases: TGCGCCAGCAGCTTGGAGGTTGTGGGTAAAAGCTCCTATAATTCACCCCTCCACTTT. It specifies CASSLEVVGKSSYNSPLHF.

This clonotype was observed a few times. This chain joins TRBV7-6 and TRBJ1-2; no reliable D call. In germline, CDR1 is SGHVS, CDR2 FNYEAQ. Trimming pared 11 bases from V and 4 bases from J, leaving 14 bases between. The CDR3 totals 12 residues. This CDR3 is CAPNVGSYGYTF. Here the CDR3 DNA reads TGTGCCCCCAACGTAGGATCCTATGGCTACACCTTC.

This clonotype was picked up a small number of times. The chain uses TRBV6-5 and TRBJ1-6; no definite D call. Germline CDR1 reads MNHEY; CDR2 reads SVGAGI. V lost 2 bases to trimming and J lost 4 bases, with 9 bases between them. There are 15 residues in the CDR3. The CDR3 DNA sequence: TGTGCCAGCAGTTACGCTGGAAGTTATAATTCACCCCTCCACTTT. Protein product: CASSYAGSYNSPLHF.

The chain combines TRBV7-9 with TRBJ1-1; D is undetermined. Between the trimmed V and J ends, which lost 3 bases and 3 bases, there was a span of 14 bases. CDR3 length: 15 residues. Germline CDR1 and CDR2: SEHNR and FQNEAQ (reference sequence). In DNA, the CDR3 is TGTGCCAGCAGCTTGGAAGGAGACGGGTACACTGAAGCTTTCTTT. As protein: CASSLEGDGYTEAFF.

This clonotype was observed many times. The chain is built from TRBV4-3 and TRBJ2-3; no reliable D call. Germline-derived CDR1 and CDR2 are LGHNA and YSLEER. This CDR3 is 15 amino acids long. Trimming removed 3 bases at V and 4 bases at J, with 14 bases between. The CDR3 reads CASSQSSSGADTQYF. CDR3 sequence (DNA): TGCGCCAGCAGCCAGTCTTCCTCTGGGGCAGATACGCAGTATTTT.

A few counts support this clonotype. The gene calls are TRBV10-3 and TRBJ1-1; 8 positions match TRBD1. Trimming removed 6 bases from V and 4 bases from J; junction bases left unmatched: 7. Germline V gives CDR1 ENHRY, CDR2 SYGVKD. This CDR3 is 14 amino acids long. CDR3 sequence reads: CAIRVGQGATEAFF. CDR3 bases: TGTGCCATCAGGGTTGGACAGGGTGCCACTGAAGCTTTCTTT.

A single count supports this clonotype. A read error may produce the germline difference seen at one junction end. This sequence joins TRBV4-2 and TRBJ2-1; possibly TRBD2 for D (5 bases). CDR1 and CDR2 (germline): LGHNA, YNFKEQ. The CDR3 totals 14 residues. CDR3 in amino acids: CARSPGVRHNEQFF. Written as DNA, the CDR3 is TGTGCCAGGAGCCCCGGGGTCCGGCACAATGAGCAGTTCTTC.

The rearrangement joins TRBV20-1 to TRBJ2-1; TRBD1 or TRBD2 may be the D gene (6 bases each). CDR3 size: 15 residues. Germline V gene sequence: CDR1 DFQATT, CDR2 SNEGSKA (reference sequence). The V gene lost 2 bases and the J gene lost 0 bases, with 11 bases spanning the gap. CDR3 in amino acids: CSARFSGASYNEQFF. Written as DNA, the CDR3 is TGCAGTGCTAGATTTTCGGGGGCCTCCTACAATGAGCAGTTCTTC.

This clonotype was observed a handful of times. The V call is TRBV5-1, the J call TRBJ2-5; D gene unclear. The ends were cut back, 0 bases at V and 2 bases at J, with 11 bases in the middle. The CDR3 totals 15 residues. Germline CDR1 and CDR2: SGHRS and YFSETQ. The CDR3 coding sequence is TGCGCCAGCAGCTTGGACAGTGGGCCTCAAGAGACCCAGTACTTC. It yields the protein CASSLDSGPQETQYF.

The gene calls are TRBV28 and TRBJ2-7; D is tentatively TRBD1 or TRBD2 (5 bases each). The ends were cut back, 4 bases at V and 0 bases at J, with 16 bases in the middle. Per germline, CDR1 MDHEN and CDR2 SYDVKM. This CDR3 contains 16 residues. CDR3 sequence (DNA): TGTGCCAGCAGTTCCCTCCCCGGGGACCGCTCCTACGAGCAGTACGTC. It codes for CASSSLPGDRSYEQYV.

This clonotype was counted ten times or more. The genes are TRBV28 and TRBJ2-1, with 11 bases fitting TRBD2. This CDR3 region has 14 residues. Losses at the gene ends were 2 bases for V and 9 bases for J; bases not matched to a gene: 3. The germline V gene has CDR1 MDHEN and CDR2 SYDVKM. CDR3: CASSLTSGGGEQFF. The CDR3 region has the DNA TGTGCCAGCAGTTTAACTAGCGGGGGTGGTGAGCAGTTCTTC.

This clonotype was recorded at least ten times. The chain couples TRBV7-9 to TRBJ2-7; the D is unclear. The CDR3 extends over 14 amino acids. V shed 1 base and J shed 0 bases, with 7 bases lying between them. Germline V lookup: CDR1 SEHNR, CDR2 FQNEAQ (reference sequence). CDR3 protein: CASSLVPGSYEQYV. The CDR3 DNA reads TGTGCCAGCAGCTTAGTTCCAGGCTCCTACGAGCAGTACGTC.

The J gene is TRBJ2-2, the V gene TRBV6-5; TRBD1 agrees at 8 bases. This CDR3 comprises 14 residues. CDR1 is MNHEY, CDR2 SVGAGI, per germline. J lost 6 bases, V lost 2 bases, and 2 bases had no gene match. The CDR3 DNA is TGTGCCAGCAGTTACGGACAGGGAGCCGGGGAGCTGTTTTTT. This gives the protein CASSYGQGAGELFF.

With respect to this clonotype: The germline gene is not matched at one end of the junction; a read error may be the cause. The V and J genes are TRBV3-1 and TRBJ1-3, with 7 bases aligning to TRBD1. The CDR3 is 15 residues long. Looked up from germline, CDR1 is LGHDT and CDR2 is YNNKEL (reference sequence). CDR3 sequence (DNA): TGTGCCAGCAGACCACAGGGGAACTCTGGAAACATCATATATTTT. Protein product: CASRPQGNSGNIIYF.